This TCR beta chain stems from a study of T cells after yellow fever vaccination. The study's findings and limits: Once the booster was given, most primary-vaccination clones reappeared, at around 95% for CD4 and 88% for CD8. In FACS-sorted repertoires, abundant clonotypes from the bulk population could appear as contaminants.

This clonotype was detected a few times. What it binds is unknown. Germline values: CDR1 KGHSH, CDR2 LQKENI. The CDR3 spans 15 residues. The J segment lost 5 bases and the V segment lost 2 bases, leaving 4 bases of the junction unmatched. TCRdb reprocessed the 5' RACE reads with MiXCR, giving one entry per CDR3 protein. The repertoire holds about 210,000 distinct CDR3 sequences, with 6% to 8% as singletons. The chain couples TRBV18 to TRBJ2-3; TRBD2 agrees at 10 bases. This sequence originates from a man aged 25 to 40 who received the YFV17D yellow fever vaccine. This specimen was CD4+ T cells sorted from PBMCs, taken on the day of the yellow fever booster vaccination. The CDR3 DNA follows: TGTGCCAGCTCACCATCGTCTAGCGGGAGAGATACGCAGTATTTT. Translating gives CASSPSSSGRDTQYF.